These 28 T cell receptor beta chains share one sample of origin, sequenced in a study of blood T cell repertoires in COVID-19. This table comes from immunoSEQ multiplex PCR, and its TCRdb copy is limited to in-frame clones, with some not included. The data contain 180,000 or so clones, 75% to 90% of them singletons. The sample consisted of peripheral blood. The origin of the receptors is a woman aged 55-69 years with acute or convalescent COVID-19.

The chain recombines TRBV28 with TRBJ1-2; D gene uncertain. The CDR3 covers 13 residues. Germline V gene data show CDR1 as MDHEN and CDR2 as SYDVKM. Between the trimmed V and J ends, which lost 5 bases and 2 bases, there was a span of 9 bases. This CDR3 reads CASSPGPNYGYTF. CDR3 coding DNA: TGTGCCAGCAGTCCCGGTCCAAACTATGGCTACACCTTC.

CDR3 in DNA: TGTGCCAGCATGGGCATTGAAAAACTGTTTTTT. It encodes CASMGIEKLFF. J is TRBJ1-4 and V is TRBV6-5; D is unclear. The germline V and J ends were trimmed by 7 bases and 7 bases, with 7 bases remaining between them. This CDR3 is 11 amino acids long. Germline V gene lookup returns CDR1 MNHEY and CDR2 SVGAGI.

The V gene is TRBV3-1 (or the pseudogene TRBV3-2), the J gene TRBJ1-2, with D possibly matching TRBD1 (5 bases). The CDR3 is 15 amino acids. The germline V gene has CDR1 LGHDT and CDR2 YNNKEL (reference sequence). Trimming shortened V by 1 base and J by 7 bases, and 16 bases separated the two germline ends. DNA for the CDR3: TGTGCCAGCAGCCAAGGGGGGACTCATCCGCGTGGCTACACCTTC. It codes for CASSQGGTHPRGYTF.

The genes are TRBV5-4 and TRBJ2-5, with TRBD2 matching 12 bases. Germline values: CDR1 SGHNT, CDR2 YYREEE (reference sequence). This CDR3 has 15 residues. J gave up 3 bases and V 4 bases, and 4 bases lay outside the gene matches. The DNA of the CDR3 is TGTGCCAGCAGCCCCCGACTAGCGGGAGAAGAGACCCAGTACTTC. It is translated as CASSPRLAGEETQYF.

V is TRBV30 and J is TRBJ2-2; 7 bases line up with TRBD2. V was pared by 2 bases and J by 3 bases, with 6 bases of the junction left unmatched. The CDR3 consists of 15 residues. Germline V lookup: CDR1 GTSNPN, CDR2 SVGIG (reference sequence). Written as DNA, the CDR3 is TGTGCCTGGAGTCGCGGGCTAGCGGACACCGGGGAGCTGTTTTTT. Residues: CAWSRGLADTGELFF.

J is TRBJ1-2 and V is TRBV6-5; no clear D. The CDR3 is 12 amino acids. Germline V CDR1 and CDR2: MNHEY, SVGAGI. In nucleotides, the CDR3 is TGTGTAAGCGGAGGCTTGAACTATGGCTACACCTTC. Translated, it gives CVSGGLNYGYTF.

The CDR3 sequence is CASSSQTFSRGGYGYTF. The CDR3, as DNA: TGCGCCAGCAGCTCCCAAACATTCAGTCGGGGGGGATATGGCTACACCTTC. The chain is built from TRBV5-1 and TRBJ1-2; weak D call: TRBD1 (5 bases). V dropped 3 bases and J dropped 5 bases, with 23 bases sitting between them. The CDR3 runs to 17 residues. Germline-derived CDR1 and CDR2 are SGHRS and YFSETQ. Drawing the rest from reference TRBV5-1 and TRBJ1-2, the complete variable domain is KAGVTQTPRYLIKTRGQQVTLSCSPISGHRSVSWYQQTPGQGLQFLFEYFSETQRNKGNFPGRFSGRQFSNSRSEMNVSTLELGDSALYLCASSSQTFSRGGYGYTFGSGTRLTVV.

The chain links TRBV20-1 to TRBJ1-5; TRBD1 is a possible D gene (5 bases). The CDR3 totals 18 residues. Germline assignment: CDR1 DFQATT and CDR2 SNEGSKA (reference sequence). V was clipped by 3 bases and J by 0 bases, with 21 bases between them. As DNA, the CDR3 is TGCAGTGCTAGTGGGGCGTCCGTAGGATTTTATAGCAATCAGCCCCAGCATTTT. Translated, it gives CSASGASVGFYSNQPQHF.

The chain couples TRBV5-1 to TRBJ2-5; TRBD2 matches 11 bases. V was clipped by 2 bases and J by 1 base; unmatched bases: 4. The CDR3 is made up of 16 amino acids. Germline V CDR1 and CDR2: SGHRS, YFSETQ. The CDR3 DNA sequence: TGCGCCAGCAGCTTTGGGGGGACTAGCGGCCAAGAGACCCAGTACTTC. Encoded protein: CASSFGGTSGQETQYF.

This clone has only a few counts. The CDR3: CASRTDRGNEKLFF. Here the CDR3 DNA reads TGTGCCAGCAGGACGGACAGGGGTAATGAAAAACTGTTTTTT. The V call is TRBV2, the J call TRBJ1-4, with TRBD1 matching over 9 bases. CDR1 is SNHLY and CDR2 is FYNNEI in the germline V gene. The CDR3 runs to 14 residues. V shed 6 bases, J shed 4 bases, and the junction held 3 bases outside the gene matches.

V usage is TRBV28 and J usage is TRBJ2-5, with 8 bases matching TRBD1. With 4 bases clipped from V and 3 bases from J, the junction kept 7 bases outside the gene matches. CDR1 and CDR2 (germline): MDHEN, SYDVKM. CDR3 size: 15 residues. CDR3 residues: CASSSLTGAEETQYF. The CDR3 DNA reads as TGTGCCAGCAGTTCCTTGACAGGGGCGGAAGAGACCCAGTACTTC.

The chain carries TRBV10-3 and TRBJ2-1; 7 nucleotides match TRBD2. Per germline, CDR1 ENHRY and CDR2 SYGVKD. With 8 bases clipped from V and 5 bases from J, the junction kept 9 bases outside the gene matches. This CDR3 has 14 residues. The DNA for the CDR3 is TGTGCCATCGCAGAAGGGGCGGGAGACAATGAGCAGTTCTTC. This sequence encodes CAIAEGAGDNEQFF.

This chain joins TRBV24-1 and TRBJ2-1, with D tentatively TRBD1 (6 bases). The CDR3 length is 13 residues. V lost 9 bases and J 3 bases, leaving 11 bases between the germline ends. Germline V lookup: CDR1 KGHDR, CDR2 SFDVKD. The CDR3 sequence is CATSSRGYNEQFF. Written as DNA, the CDR3 is TGTGCCACCTCTAGCAGGGGCTACAATGAGCAGTTCTTC.

The rearrangement uses TRBV7-2 and TRBJ1-4; maybe TRBD1 (5 bases). Per the germline V gene, CDR1 is SGHTA and CDR2 is FQGNSA. The ends were cut back, 0 bases at V and 5 bases at J, with 10 bases in the middle. The CDR3 length is 15 residues. The CDR3 region is CASSLAGHNNEKLFF. CDR3 nucleotides: TGTGCCAGCAGCTTAGCCGGACACAACAATGAAAAACTGTTTTTT.

The J gene is TRBJ1-4, the V gene TRBV7-2; D gene unclear. This CDR3 is built from 13 residues. Trimming stripped 4 bases from V and 4 bases from J, with 7 bases between. Germline CDR1 reads SGHTA; CDR2 reads FQGNSA. The CDR3, as DNA: TGTGCCAGCAGCTGGCGGGGTAATGAAAAACTGTTTTTT. Translating it yields CASSWRGNEKLFF.

This chain's CDR3 is CASRPGQGFGQPQHF. The CDR3 DNA sequence: TGTGCCAGCAGGCCCGGACAGGGGTTCGGTCAGCCCCAGCATTTT. This chain connects TRBV27 to TRBJ1-5, with 9 nucleotides matching TRBD1. The junction had 9 bases not matched to a gene; V was cut back by 6 bases and J by 6 bases. CDR1 and CDR2 (germline): MNHEY, SMNVEV (reference sequence). This CDR3 has 15 residues.

The V call is TRBV6-6, the J call TRBJ2-1; 11 bases line up with TRBD2. V was pared by 5 bases and J by 3 bases, with 0 bases of the junction left unmatched. The CDR3 has 14 amino acids. Germline CDR1 is MNHNY and CDR2 is SVGAGI (reference sequence). The CDR3 region has the DNA TGTGCCAGCAGTGGACTAGCGGGCTACAATGAGCAGTTCTTC. It translates to CASSGLAGYNEQFF.

The chain has TRBV29-1 and TRBJ2-3; 10 bases are a match to TRBD2. Per the germline V gene, CDR1 is SQVTM and CDR2 is ANQGSEA. V shed 7 bases, J shed 2 bases, and the junction held 9 bases outside the gene matches. CDR3 length: 15 amino acids. Here the CDR3 DNA reads TGCAGCGGTTTTTGGACTAGCGGATTCACAGATACGCAGTATTTT. It translates to CSGFWTSGFTDTQYF.

V usage is TRBV2 and J usage is TRBJ1-5, with TRBD1 matching over 7 bases. CDR3 length: 15 residues. From germline, CDR1 is SNHLY and CDR2 FYNNEI. After removal of 6 bases from V and 1 base from J, the junction contained 6 bases not matched to a gene. CDR3 sequence: CASSPGTESNQPQHF. In DNA, the CDR3 is TGTGCCAGCAGCCCCGGGACAGAGAGCAATCAGCCCCAGCATTTT.

The DNA of the CDR3 is TGCAGCGCCGGTGGGGGGATGGGTCAGCCCCAGCATTTT. It is translated as CSAGGGMGQPQHF. This chain connects TRBV29-1 to TRBJ1-5, with TRBD1 as a possible D gene (5 bases). CDR1 and CDR2 from the germline V gene are SQVTM and ANQGSEA. Between the trimmed V and J ends, which lost 7 bases and 6 bases, there was a span of 16 bases. The length of the CDR3 is 13 residues.

The chain uses TRBV5-8 and TRBJ2-3; 9 bases match TRBD2. The V gene end was trimmed by 4 bases and the J gene end by 1 base; junction bases not matched to a gene: 13. The germline gives CDR1 SGHTS, CDR2 YDEGEE. The CDR3 runs 18 residues. CDR3 residues: CASSKGVASGTRTDTQYF. In nucleotides, the CDR3 is TGTGCCAGCAGCAAGGGGGTGGCTAGCGGGACTCGCACAGATACGCAGTATTTT.

The chain joins TRBV6-5 to TRBJ2-7, with 8 bases lining up with TRBD1. Germline V gene data show CDR1 as MNHEY and CDR2 as SVGAGI. The CDR3 has 14 residues. Trimming at V came to 0 bases and at J to 2 bases, leaving 0 bases not matched to a gene. The CDR3 DNA reads TGTGCCAGCAGTTACTCGACAGGGGCCTACGAGCAGTACGTC. Its translation: CASSYSTGAYEQYV.

The chain has TRBV15 and TRBJ1-5; weak D call: TRBD1 (5 bases). This CDR3 comprises 17 residues. Germline CDR1 and CDR2: LNHNV and YYDKDF (reference sequence). V dropped 0 bases and J dropped 2 bases, with 14 bases sitting between them. CDR3 sequence (DNA): TGTGCCACCAGCAGAGATGTGGGCGGGGGTCGCAATCAGCCCCAGCATTTT. It translates to CATSRDVGGGRNQPQHF.

This rearrangement joins TRBV18 to TRBJ1-1, with D maybe TRBD1 (6 bases). The V and J ends lost 4 bases and 1 base respectively, with 13 bases between them. This CDR3 is built from 15 residues. Germline CDR1 KGHSH, CDR2 LQKENI. The CDR3 DNA follows: TGTGCCAGCTCACGAAGGGGGGAGGGGAACACTGAAGCTTTCTTT. Amino acid sequence: CASSRRGEGNTEAFF.

This clone was recorded a few times. CDR3 in DNA: TGTGCCAGCAGTGAACGGCAGGGCTCCCAAGAGACCCAGTACTTC. This translates into CASSERQGSQETQYF. This sequence joins TRBV6-1 and TRBJ2-5; tentative D call: TRBD1 (5 bases). Germline CDR1 and CDR2: MNHNS and SASEGT. The V end was cut by 2 bases, the J end by 1 base, with 11 bases between. The CDR3 consists of 15 residues.

The J gene is TRBJ1-1, the V gene TRBV11-2; TRBD1 agrees at 10 bases. This CDR3 has 15 residues. Germline assignment: CDR1 SGHAT and CDR2 FQNNGV. The J segment lost 4 bases and the V segment lost 4 bases, leaving 6 bases of the junction unmatched. DNA for the CDR3: TGTGCCAGCAGCTCCACCGGGACAGGGGTCACTGAAGCTTTCTTT. This gives the protein CASSSTGTGVTEAFF. Based on the CDR3 plus reference TRBV11-2 and TRBJ1-1, the full variable domain is EAGVAQSPRYKIIEKRQSVAFWCNPISGHATLYWYQQILGQGPKLLIQFQNNGVVDDSQLPKDRFSAERLKGVDSTLKIQPAKLEDSAVYLCASSSTGTGVTEAFFGQGTRLTVV.

The chain joins TRBV12-5 to TRBJ2-3; 8 bases agree with TRBD2. J lost 0 bases, V lost 5 bases, and 7 bases had no gene match. Germline-derived CDR1 and CDR2 are LGHNT and FRNRAP. The CDR3 is 16 amino acids. CDR3 in DNA: TGTGCTAGTGGTCCTTGGACTAGCTCTAGCACAGATACGCAGTATTTT. This encodes CASGPWTSSSTDTQYF.

This chain links TRBV7-9 with TRBJ2-3, with 9 bases matching TRBD2. Trimming took 2 bases from V and 2 from J; bases not matched to a gene: 8. Per germline, CDR1 SEHNR and CDR2 FQNEAQ (reference sequence). CDR3 length: 17 residues. The CDR3 DNA is TGTGCCAGCAGCTTATTTTCGCTAGCGGGAAACACAGATACGCAGTATTTT. Protein: CASSLFSLAGNTDTQYF.